Listed here are 8 T cell receptor beta chains from one sample, sequenced in a study of blood T cells in healthy people across ages. With a J-beta primer mix and a sample-barcoded 5' primer, a second PCR ran about 7 to 12 cycles. TCRdb passed the 5' RACE reads through MiXCR, listing each CDR3 protein once. The profile shows 700,000 to 850,000 distinct CDR3 sequences, about 53% of them singletons. Sequenced: blood. These TCRs come from a man older than 75 in good health.

There are a few counts of this clonotype. The V call is TRBV5-1, the J call TRBJ2-5, with 8 bases matching TRBD1. This CDR3 is 12 amino acids long. The ends lost 2 bases at V and 13 bases at J; junction bases unmatched: 7. Germline CDR1 reads SGHRS; CDR2 reads YFSETQ. The CDR3 spells CASSLRQGPMYF. The CDR3 DNA reads TGCGCCAGCAGCTTACGACAGGGGCCAATGTACTTC.

The rearrangement joins TRBV6-5 to TRBJ2-5; D is perhaps TRBD1 (6 bases). The length of the CDR3 is 15 residues. Germline values: CDR1 MNHEY, CDR2 SVGAGI. V lost 5 bases and J 2 bases, leaving 15 bases between the germline ends. CDR3 nucleotide sequence: TGTGCCAGCAGTCAGGGCGGACAGTTACAAGAGACCCAGTACTTC. Protein product: CASSQGGQLQETQYF.

This chain's CDR3 is CASRWGLAGPGDTQYF. DNA of the CDR3: TGCGCCAGCAGGTGGGGACTAGCGGGACCCGGGGATACGCAGTATTTT. The V gene is TRBV5-1, the J gene TRBJ2-3, with 13 bases lining up with TRBD2. The length of the CDR3 is 16 residues. J was trimmed by 6 bases and V by 5 bases; bases with no gene match: 9. Per the germline V gene, CDR1 is SGHRS and CDR2 is YFSETQ.

This chain's CDR3 is CAIRRLDFDEQFF. The CDR3 nucleotides read TGTGCCATCAGAAGACTAGATTTTGATGAGCAGTTCTTC. The chain employs TRBV10-3 and TRBJ2-1; TRBD2 might be the D (6 bases). Trimming removed 6 bases from V and 8 bases from J, with 14 bases in between. The CDR3 runs to 13 residues. The V gene's germline CDR1 is ENHRY and CDR2 SYGVKD.

This chain links TRBV6-5 with TRBJ2-1; 13 positions match TRBD2. J gave up 11 bases and V 0 bases, and 13 bases lay outside the gene matches. CDR1 is MNHEY and CDR2 is SVGAGI in the germline V gene. This CDR3 spans 18 amino acids. Here the CDR3 reads CASSYSIWTSGRSDKQFF. In DNA form, the CDR3 reads TGTGCCAGCAGTTACTCGATTTGGACTAGCGGGAGATCGGATAAGCAGTTCTTC.

The J gene is TRBJ2-7, the V gene TRBV25-1, with D hard to call. The end of the DNA is better explained by TRBJ2-5, so the J call may be wrong. The CDR3 extends over 15 amino acids. Looked up from germline, CDR1 is MGHDK and CDR2 is SYGVNS. CDR3 coding DNA: TGTGCCAGCAGTGAATATAAGACGGAGAAAGAGACCCAGTACTTC. Translated, it gives CASSEYKTEKETQYF.

J is TRBJ1-4 and V is TRBV19; maybe TRBD1 (6 bases). CDR3 size: 14 residues. Germline CDR1 reads LNHDA; CDR2 reads SQIVND (reference sequence). The V gene lost 7 bases and the J gene lost 6 bases, with 15 bases spanning the gap. The CDR3 spells CASKIARGDEKLFF. The CDR3 bases are TGTGCCAGTAAAATAGCCAGGGGCGATGAAAAACTGTTTTTT. The full variable domain, its missing parts supplied by reference TRBV19 and TRBJ1-4, is DGGITQSPKYLFRKEGQNVTLSCEQNLNHDAMYWYRQDPGQGLRLIYYSQIVNDFQKGDIAEGYSVSREKKESFPLTVTSAQKNPTAFYLCASKIARGDEKLFFGSGTQLSVL.

This clonotype was observed a handful of times. The rearrangement joins TRBV6-6 to TRBJ2-1, with a possible D match to TRBD2 (5 bases). V lost 7 bases and J lost 9, with 16 bases in between. The CDR3 runs 13 residues. Germline CDR1 and CDR2: MNHNY and SVGAGI (reference sequence). Here the CDR3 reads CASTPQPGSEQFF. The CDR3 bases are TGTGCCAGCACCCCCCAACCGGGAAGTGAGCAGTTCTTC.